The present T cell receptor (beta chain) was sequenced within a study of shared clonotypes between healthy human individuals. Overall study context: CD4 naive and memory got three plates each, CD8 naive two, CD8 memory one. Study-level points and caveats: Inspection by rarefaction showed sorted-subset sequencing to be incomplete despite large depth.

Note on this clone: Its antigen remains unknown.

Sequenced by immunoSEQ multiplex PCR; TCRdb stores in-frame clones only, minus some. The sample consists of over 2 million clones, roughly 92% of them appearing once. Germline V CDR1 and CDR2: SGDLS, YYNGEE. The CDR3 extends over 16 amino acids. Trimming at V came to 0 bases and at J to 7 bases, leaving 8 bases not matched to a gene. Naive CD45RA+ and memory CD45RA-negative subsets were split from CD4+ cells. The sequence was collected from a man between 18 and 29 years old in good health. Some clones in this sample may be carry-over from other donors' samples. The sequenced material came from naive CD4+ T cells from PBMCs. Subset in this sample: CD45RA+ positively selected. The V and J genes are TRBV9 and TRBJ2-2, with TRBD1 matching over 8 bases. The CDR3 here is CASSVDPTGGYGELFF. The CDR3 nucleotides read TGTGCCAGCAGCGTAGATCCTACAGGGGGGTACGGGGAGCTGTTTTTT.